This TCR beta chain appears in the sequencing data of a study of blood T cell repertoires in COVID-19. Overall study context: COVID-19 samples collected from the United States, Italy and Spain covered acute and convalescent phases. PBMCs, B-cell-depleted T cells, or T cells were the source of the cDNA or gDNA that made up the material.

CDR1 and CDR2 (germline): GTSNPN, SVGIG (reference sequence). Trimming removed 2 bases from V and 7 bases from J, with 17 bases in between. This CDR3 comprises 15 residues. Original handling: Reference gene primer amplification gave estimated nucleated cell counts. Assay: immunoSEQ multiplex PCR; the TCRdb copy retains only in-frame clones and omits some. That table furnishes V, J and clone size, whereas the DNA furnished D and trimming. Among under 350,000 clones listed, under 90% were seen once. The chain combines TRBV30 with TRBJ2-2; possible D gene TRBD1, 5 bases. The source of this sequence is a woman aged 50 to 60 who had recovered from COVID-19. Sequencing used peripheral blood. The CDR3 reads CAWSITALTGGELFF. Here the CDR3 DNA reads TGTGCCTGGAGTATCACAGCCCTAACAGGCGGGGAGCTGTTTTTT.